The 26 T cell receptor beta chains below come from one sample, sequenced in a study of shared clonotypes between healthy human individuals. The protocol was immunoSEQ multiplex PCR, while the TCRdb copy is restricted to in-frame clones and leaves out a portion. The table shows millions of clones, with around 94% occurring only once. The sample comprised naive CD4+ T cells sorted from blood. This sample's subset: CD45RA+ positively selected. The receptors shown here come from a man younger than 35 in good health.

V and J are TRBV30 and TRBJ1-1, with D maybe TRBD1 (6 bases). CDR3 length equals 15 residues. The germline V gene has CDR1 GTSNPN and CDR2 SVGIG (reference sequence). V was trimmed by 2 bases and J by 0 bases, leaving 13 bases between them. This CDR3 reads CAWSPRGALNTEAFF. The CDR3 DNA follows: TGTGCCTGGAGTCCCCGGGGGGCGTTGAACACTGAAGCTTTCTTT.

On this clone itself: Distinct nucleotide sequences in the sample also encode this CDR3. The chain has TRBV6-5 and TRBJ2-7, with 10 bases matching TRBD1. Germline-derived CDR1 and CDR2 are MNHEY and SVGAGI. After removal of 2 bases from V and 2 bases from J, the junction contained 3 bases not matched to a gene. This CDR3 comprises 15 residues. The CDR3 DNA reads TGTGCCAGCAGTTACCGGGACAGGGGTGCCTACGAGCAGTACTTC. It is translated as CASSYRDRGAYEQYF.

The rearrangement joins TRBV5-1 to TRBJ2-2, with D perhaps matching TRBD2 (5 bases). This CDR3 is built from 16 residues. With 5 bases removed from V and 1 base from J, the gap between germline ends came to 15 bases. Germline lookup yields CDR1 SGHRS and CDR2 YFSETQ. CDR3 amino acids: CASSNRLAGNTGELFF. DNA for the CDR3: TGCGCCAGCAGTAATCGGCTAGCAGGGAACACCGGGGAGCTGTTTTTT.

This clone appeared once. V is TRBV6-1 and J is TRBJ1-2; D may be TRBD1 (6 bases). The germline CDR1 and CDR2 sequences are MNHNS and SASEGT. The CDR3 is 17 amino acids. V dropped 0 bases and J dropped 6 bases, with 20 bases sitting between them. CDR3 sequence: CASSEALLVRQVDGYTF. The CDR3 nucleotides read TGTGCCAGCAGTGAAGCGCTTCTAGTAAGACAGGTTGATGGCTACACCTTC.

The chain carries TRBV4-3 and TRBJ2-1; possibly TRBD1 for D (5 bases). Germline CDR1 LGHNA, CDR2 YSLEER. The V gene lost 4 bases and the J gene lost 5 bases, with 15 bases spanning the gap. This CDR3 is built from 15 residues. CDR3 nucleotide sequence: TGCGCCAGCAGCCTAGGCAGGGTCTTAAACAATGAGCAGTTCTTC. As protein: CASSLGRVLNNEQFF.

The chain couples TRBV27 to TRBJ2-7; tentative D call: TRBD2 (6 bases). CDR1 MNHEY and CDR2 SMNVEV come from the germline V gene (reference sequence). V was clipped by 4 bases and J by 5 bases, with 12 bases between them. This CDR3 has 13 amino acids. CDR3 loop: CASSSSGGNEQYF. The CDR3 coding sequence is TGTGCCAGCAGTTCTTCAGGAGGGAACGAGCAGTACTTC.

The chain combines TRBV29-1 with TRBJ2-3; D unresolved. This CDR3 comprises 12 residues. Per germline, CDR1 SQVTM and CDR2 ANQGSEA. The V gene lost 4 bases and the J gene lost 0 bases, with 5 bases spanning the gap. The DNA of the CDR3 is TGCAGCGTTGCACCTAGCACAGATACGCAGTATTTT. It translates to CSVAPSTDTQYF.

The chain links TRBV7-3 to TRBJ1-1; a weak D match, TRBD1 (6 bases). Germline assignment: CDR1 SGHTA and CDR2 FQGTGA. CDR3 length: 16 residues. The ends were cut back, 5 bases at V and 0 bases at J, with 16 bases in the middle. Here the CDR3 DNA reads TGTGCCAGCAGCCGAGGTGCCAGGGGTATGAACACTGAAGCTTTCTTT. Its translation is CASSRGARGMNTEAFF.

The chain is built from TRBV5-1 and TRBJ2-5, with D perhaps TRBD2 (5 bases). Trimming took 1 base from V and 5 from J, leaving 18 bases between them. This CDR3 spans 16 amino acids. Germline CDR1 is SGHRS and CDR2 is YFSETQ. DNA for the CDR3: TGCGCCAGCAGCTTGAGTATGGCCGACTCGGGGGAGACCCAGTACTTC. Encoded protein: CASSLSMADSGETQYF.

This clone occurred a few times. The genes are TRBV2 and TRBJ1-1; perhaps TRBD1 as D (5 bases). Germline lookup yields CDR1 SNHLY and CDR2 FYNNEI. V lost 0 bases, J lost 4 bases, and 15 bases lay in between. This CDR3 contains 16 residues. CDR3 residues: CASSEASVGVGTEAFF. The DNA of the CDR3 is TGTGCCAGCAGTGAAGCGTCCGTGGGGGTAGGCACTGAAGCTTTCTTT.

Worth noting for this clone: Other nucleotide sequences from this sample produce the same CDR3. CDR3 nucleotide sequence: TGTGCCAGCAGTGCCGGGATTAGCACAGATACGCAGTATTTT. This translates into CASSAGISTDTQYF. This chain links TRBV2 with TRBJ2-3; possible D gene TRBD2, 5 bases. Deletions cut 4 bases from V and 0 bases from J, with 8 bases between. This CDR3 is built from 14 residues. The germline V gene encodes CDR1 SNHLY and CDR2 FYNNEI. The full variable domain, rest sourced from reference TRBV2 and TRBJ2-3, is EPEVTQTPSHQVTQMGQEVILRCVPISNHLYFYWYRQILGQKVEFLVSFYNNEISEKSEIFDDQFSVERPDGSNFTLKIRSTKLEDSAMYFCASSAGISTDTQYFGPGTRLTVL.

V usage is TRBV10-3 and J usage is TRBJ1-1; D gene ambiguous. The germline gives CDR1 ENHRY, CDR2 SYGVKD. The CDR3 has 13 residues. V lost 6 bases, J lost 2 bases, and 10 bases lay in between. CDR3 bases: TGTGCCATCAGGAACGGGCTTAACACTGAAGCTTTCTTT. Its protein is CAIRNGLNTEAFF.

The V and J genes are TRBV5-4 and TRBJ2-5, with D uncertain. The CDR3 has 16 amino acids. Germline values: CDR1 SGHNT, CDR2 YYREEE (reference sequence). V was shortened by 0 bases and J by 0 bases, with 12 bases between the two germline ends. The DNA for the CDR3 is TGTGCCAGCAGCTTGGACCGGGCCGTGTACCAAGAGACCCAGTACTTC. Its protein product is CASSLDRAVYQETQYF.

Written as DNA, the CDR3 is TGTGCCAGCAGCTTAGCAACCGGAGGGGGCAATGAGCAGTTCTTC. Its protein product is CASSLATGGGNEQFF. The chain links TRBV7-6 to TRBJ2-1; tentatively, D is TRBD1 or TRBD2 (6 bases each). The CDR3 consists of 15 residues. Germline CDR1 is SGHVS and CDR2 is FNYEAQ. Trimming cost V 0 bases and J 6 bases, with 12 bases left between them.

The chain employs TRBV2 and TRBJ2-5; 9 positions match TRBD1. The J call may be mistaken, given a closer DNA end match to TRBJ2-7. Germline V gene lookup returns CDR1 SNHLY and CDR2 FYNNEI. There are 14 residues in the CDR3. The CDR3 bases are TGTGCCAGCAGACGGGACAGGGTGTCCTACGAGCAGTACTTC. Residues: CASRRDRVSYEQYF.

The chain employs TRBV10-3 and TRBJ2-7, with TRBD1 as a possible D gene (6 bases). Germline V gene lookup returns CDR1 ENHRY and CDR2 SYGVKD. The CDR3 covers 13 residues. Between the trimmed V and J ends, which lost 6 bases and 2 bases, there was a span of 11 bases. The CDR3 reads CAISPGTPYEQYF. CDR3 DNA sequence: TGTGCCATCAGCCCCGGGACACCCTACGAGCAGTACTTC.

This chain uses TRBV5-4 with TRBJ1-4; perhaps TRBD1 as D (5 bases). The germline V gene has CDR1 SGHNT and CDR2 YYREEE (reference sequence). The V gene lost 4 bases and the J gene lost 8 bases, with 21 bases spanning the gap. This CDR3 has 16 residues. CDR3 protein: CASSQGGTILPEKLFF. In DNA, the CDR3 is TGTGCCAGCAGCCAAGGAGGGACTATTCTTCCCGAAAAACTGTTTTTT.

The J gene is TRBJ2-3, the V gene TRBV5-1; 13 bases are a match to TRBD2. This CDR3 is built from 16 residues. V was pared by 3 bases and J by 0 bases, with 1 base of the junction left unmatched. Per the germline V gene, CDR1 is SGHRS and CDR2 is YFSETQ. CDR3 DNA: TGCGCCAGCAGCTGGACTAGCGGGGGAAGCACAGATACGCAGTATTTT. Translated: CASSWTSGGSTDTQYF.

This chain uses TRBV7-2 with TRBJ1-1; no clear D. This CDR3 is built from 15 residues. The germline V gene has CDR1 SGHTA and CDR2 FQGNSA. V lost 5 bases and J 1 base, leaving 14 bases between the germline ends. The CDR3 spells CASSGSGEKNTEAFF. DNA of the CDR3: TGTGCCAGCAGCGGTAGCGGGGAAAAGAACACTGAAGCTTTCTTT.

This clone occurred once. The chain couples TRBV6-1 to TRBJ1-5, with a possible D match to TRBD1 (6 bases). CDR3 size: 15 residues. The ends were cut back, 8 bases at V and 4 bases at J, with 18 bases in the middle. The germline gives CDR1 MNHNS, CDR2 SASEGT. The CDR3 loop reads CASHFWGGSNQPQHF. Here the CDR3 DNA reads TGTGCCAGCCATTTCTGGGGGGGCTCGAATCAGCCCCAGCATTTT.

The chain carries TRBV15 and TRBJ1-5, with unresolved D. CDR3 length: 14 residues. The V end lost 0 bases, the J end lost 0 bases, and 3 bases lay between the germline ends. Germline assignment: CDR1 LNHNV and CDR2 YYDKDF (reference sequence). CDR3: CATSRDYSNQPQHF. In nucleotides, the CDR3 is TGTGCCACCAGCAGAGATTATAGCAATCAGCCCCAGCATTTT.

This chain joins TRBV5-6 and TRBJ2-1, with 7 nucleotides matching TRBD2. This CDR3 spans 15 amino acids. Germline V gene lookup returns CDR1 SGHDT and CDR2 YYEEEE. The V and J ends lost 2 bases and 6 bases, in that order; junction bases with no gene match: 8. For the CDR3, the DNA is TGTGCCAGCAGCTTTTGGACGGGGGGTCTCAATGAGCAGTTCTTC. This encodes CASSFWTGGLNEQFF.

This chain joins TRBV7-9 and TRBJ2-5, with 7 bases that match TRBD1. The J call may be faulty, since TRBJ2-7 better matches the DNA end. Germline CDR1 and CDR2: SEHNR and FQNEAQ (reference sequence). The CDR3 loop spans 14 amino acids. The CDR3 DNA follows: TGTGCCAGCAGCACCGCCGGGACAGTCTACGAGCAGTACTTC. The encoded protein is CASSTAGTVYEQYF.

The chain couples TRBV7-2 to TRBJ2-7, with TRBD2 identical over 10 bases. Per germline, CDR1 SGHTA and CDR2 FQGNSA. Trimming at V came to 6 bases and at J to 3 bases, leaving 5 bases not matched to a gene. The CDR3 is 14 residues long. In DNA, the CDR3 is TGTGCCAGCAGTAGGCTAGCGGGAGTCTACGAGCAGTACTTC. Translated, it gives CASSRLAGVYEQYF.

This chain joins TRBV5-1 and TRBJ2-2, with D unclear. The CDR3 loop spans 15 amino acids. Germline V gene lookup returns CDR1 SGHRS and CDR2 YFSETQ. Trimming removed 4 bases from V and 4 bases from J, with 14 bases in between. In nucleotides, the CDR3 is TGCGCCAGCAGCCGGACGTGGGAACCCACCGGGGAGCTGTTTTTT. Its translation: CASSRTWEPTGELFF.

The rearrangement links TRBV28 to TRBJ1-1, with D possibly matching TRBD1 (5 bases). This CDR3 spans 14 amino acids. Germline CDR1 is MDHEN and CDR2 is SYDVKM. V lost 1 base and J lost 1, with 7 bases in between. The CDR3 sequence: CASSLFRENTEAFF. The CDR3 DNA reads TGTGCCAGCAGTTTATTCAGGGAGAACACTGAAGCTTTCTTT.